These T cell receptor beta chains were read from a single sample in a study of follicular helper T cells after annual influenza vaccination. The assay was immunoSEQ multiplex PCR, and TCRdb's table has in-frame clones only and misses some. Of approximately 9,300 clones in the sample, about 90% were seen once. Sample: CXCR5+ CD38- circulating T follicular helper cells from blood, taken on the day of influenza vaccination. The receptors derive from an adult who received the influenza vaccine. The CDR3 runs from the conserved cysteine through the conserved F or W. The D gene is left open where the match is weak. A clone size is listed for some rows: how often the clone was seen (once, few, many), or a class if it is expanded.

V gene: TRBV7-9; J gene: TRBJ1-1; clone size: -; D gene: -; CDR3 length: 14; CDR3 protein: CASTTKGLNTEAFF; CDR3 DNA: TGTGCCAGCACTACCAAGGGGCTTAACACTGAAGCTTTCTTT
V gene: TRBV28; J gene: TRBJ1-5; clone size: -; D gene: -; CDR3 length: 15; CDR3 protein: CASSLPGTIDQPQHF; CDR3 DNA: TGTGCCAGCAGTTTACCTGGGACTATCGATCAGCCCCAGCATTTT
V gene: TRBV7-9; J gene: TRBJ2-7; clone size: -; D gene: -; CDR3 length: 12; CDR3 protein: CASSVSTYEQYF; CDR3 DNA: TGTGCCAGCAGCGTTTCAACCTACGAGCAGTACTTC
V gene: TRBV7-6; J gene: TRBJ1-5; clone size: -; D gene: -; CDR3 length: 16; CDR3 protein: CASSPSPGVGNQPQHF; CDR3 DNA: TGTGCCAGCAGCCCCTCACCCGGGGTTGGGAATCAGCCCCAGCATTTT
V gene: TRBV5-1; J gene: TRBJ2-7; clone size: -; D gene: TRBD1; CDR3 length: 16; CDR3 protein: CASSFLAGQGAREQYF; CDR3 DNA: TGCGCCAGCAGCTTTCTGGCGGGACAGGGGGCGAGGGAGCAGTACTTC
V gene: TRBV2; J gene: TRBJ2-1; clone size: -; D gene: TRBD2; CDR3 length: 16; CDR3 protein: CASSRTRSGNLDEQFF; CDR3 DNA: TGTGCCAGCAGCCGGACTAGGTCGGGCAATCTCGATGAGCAGTTCTTC
V gene: TRBV5-4; J gene: TRBJ1-3; clone size: -; D gene: TRBD1; CDR3 length: 15; CDR3 protein: CASRRGTQGEDTIYF; CDR3 DNA: TGTGCCAGCAGGCGAGGGACACAGGGGGAAGACACCATATATTTT
V gene: TRBV6-1; J gene: TRBJ2-1; clone size: -; D gene: TRBD2; CDR3 length: 14; CDR3 protein: CASSTSGGTNEQFF; CDR3 DNA: TGTGCCAGCAGTACTAGCGGGGGGACCAATGAGCAGTTCTTC
V gene: TRBV5-8; J gene: TRBJ2-7; clone size: -; D gene: -; CDR3 length: 18; CDR3 protein: CASSLVGTDRFRSYEQYF; CDR3 DNA: TGTGCCAGCAGCTTGGTAGGCACTGACAGGTTTCGCTCCTACGAGCAGTACTTC
V gene: TRBV7-2; J gene: TRBJ1-2; clone size: -; D gene: -; CDR3 length: 14; CDR3 protein: CASSLVPGDYGYTF; CDR3 DNA: TGTGCCAGCAGCTTAGTGCCGGGAGACTATGGCTACACCTTC
V gene: TRBV27; J gene: TRBJ2-5; clone size: -; D gene: TRBD2; CDR3 length: 14; CDR3 protein: CASRSSGGLETQYF; CDR3 DNA: TGTGCCAGCAGGAGTTCGGGGGGGCTTGAGACCCAGTACTTC
V gene: TRBV5-6; J gene: TRBJ1-3; clone size: -; D gene: -; CDR3 length: 14; CDR3 protein: CASSLGISGNTIYF; CDR3 DNA: TGTGCCAGCAGCCTCGGGATCTCTGGAAACACCATATATTTT
V gene: TRBV4-3; J gene: TRBJ1-1; clone size: -; D gene: -; CDR3 length: 14; CDR3 protein: CASSQDRTVAEAFF; CDR3 DNA: TGCGCCAGCAGCCAAGATCGGACAGTAGCTGAAGCTTTCTTT
V gene: TRBV6-1; J gene: TRBJ1-2; clone size: -; D gene: -; CDR3 length: 14; CDR3 protein: CASGWRSGNYGYTF; CDR3 DNA: TGTGCCAGCGGATGGCGTAGCGGGAACTATGGCTACACCTTC
V gene: TRBV30; J gene: TRBJ2-3; clone size: -; D gene: -; CDR3 length: 13; CDR3 protein: CAWSVTGTDTQYF; CDR3 DNA: TGTGCCTGGAGTGTGACAGGCACAGATACGCAGTATTTT
V gene: TRBV7-6; J gene: TRBJ2-7; clone size: few; D gene: TRBD1; CDR3 length: 14; CDR3 protein: CASSTTGASNEQYF; CDR3 DNA: TGTGCCAGCAGCACTACAGGGGCCTCCAACGAGCAGTACTTC
V gene: TRBV19; J gene: TRBJ2-3; clone size: -; D gene: TRBD2; CDR3 length: 14; CDR3 protein: CATRSGGAVDTQYF; CDR3 DNA: TGTGCCACGAGGAGCGGGGGGGCCGTAGATACGCAGTATTTT
V gene: TRBV4-1; J gene: TRBJ2-3; clone size: few; D gene: -; CDR3 length: 16; CDR3 protein: CASSQVNLGFTDTQYF; CDR3 DNA: TGCGCCAGCAGCCAAGTGAATCTGGGCTTCACAGATACGCAGTATTTT
V gene: TRBV10-1; J gene: TRBJ1-2; clone size: few; D gene: -; CDR3 length: 12; CDR3 protein: CASSDAGLGYTF; CDR3 DNA: TGCGCCAGCAGTGACGCCGGGTTGGGCTACACCTTC
V gene: TRBV6-5; J gene: TRBJ1-1; clone size: -; D gene: -; CDR3 length: 13; CDR3 protein: CASSRGGNTEAFF; CDR3 DNA: TGTGCCAGCAGCCGGGGGGGAAACACTGAAGCTTTCTTT
V gene: TRBV5-1; J gene: TRBJ2-5; clone size: -; D gene: -; CDR3 length: 15; CDR3 protein: CASSFSEVPQETQYF; CDR3 DNA: TGCGCCAGCAGCTTCTCGGAAGTCCCTCAAGAGACCCAGTACTTC
V gene: TRBV10-3; J gene: TRBJ2-7; clone size: -; D gene: -; CDR3 length: 13; CDR3 protein: CAISESLLYEQYF; CDR3 DNA: TGTGCCATCAGTGAGAGTCTTCTGTACGAGCAGTACTTC
V gene: TRBV6-6; J gene: TRBJ1-3; clone size: -; D gene: -; CDR3 length: 13; CDR3 protein: CASSSPSGNTIYF; CDR3 DNA: TGTGCCAGCAGCTCGCCTTCTGGAAACACCATATATTTT
V gene: TRBV4-3; J gene: TRBJ1-3; clone size: -; D gene: -; CDR3 length: 14; CDR3 protein: CASSQQGSGNTIYF; CDR3 DNA: TGCGCCAGCAGCCAACAGGGCTCTGGAAACACCATATATTTT
V gene: TRBV6-5; J gene: TRBJ1-1; clone size: -; D gene: -; CDR3 length: 13; CDR3 protein: CASSSVQGTLTFF; CDR3 DNA: TGTGCCAGCAGCAGCGTCCAGGGAACATTGACTTTCTTT
V gene: TRBV11-2; J gene: TRBJ1-4; clone size: once; D gene: -; CDR3 length: 13; CDR3 protein: CASSLEGGEKLFF; CDR3 DNA: TGTGCCAGCAGCTTAGAGGGTGGGGAAAAACTGTTTTTT
V gene: TRBV4-3; J gene: TRBJ2-1; clone size: -; D gene: -; CDR3 length: 13; CDR3 protein: CASSHTDGDKQFF; CDR3 DNA: TGCGCCAGCAGCCACACGGACGGGGACAAGCAGTTCTTC
V gene: TRBV11-2; J gene: TRBJ2-7; clone size: once; D gene: TRBD1; CDR3 length: 15; CDR3 protein: CASSLSGQGANEQYF; CDR3 DNA: TGTGCCAGCAGCCTCTCAGGACAGGGGGCCAACGAGCAGTACTTC
V gene: TRBV12-2; J gene: TRBJ2-7; clone size: -; D gene: -; CDR3 length: 16; CDR3 protein: CASRSHKPGTGYEQYF; CDR3 DNA: TGTGCAAGTCGCTCCCACAAGCCCGGGACAGGATACGAGCAGTACTTC
V gene: TRBV7-3; J gene: TRBJ1-1; clone size: -; D gene: -; CDR3 length: 13; CDR3 protein: CASSLRMNTEAFF; CDR3 DNA: TGTGCCAGCAGCTTAAGGATGAACACTGAAGCTTTCTTT
V gene: TRBV15; J gene: TRBJ1-4; clone size: -; D gene: -; CDR3 length: 15; CDR3 protein: CATSRARGENEKLFF; CDR3 DNA: TGTGCCACCAGCAGAGCTCGGGGGGAAAATGAAAAACTGTTTTTT
V gene: TRBV9; J gene: TRBJ2-7; clone size: -; D gene: -; CDR3 length: 13; CDR3 protein: CASSVEGSYEQYF; CDR3 DNA: TGTGCCAGCAGCGTAGAGGGGTCCTACGAGCAGTACTTC
V gene: TRBV5-6; J gene: TRBJ2-1; clone size: -; D gene: -; CDR3 length: 13; CDR3 protein: CASRRWNRDEQFF; CDR3 DNA: TGTGCCAGCAGACGGTGGAATCGGGATGAGCAGTTCTTC
V gene: TRBV5-4; J gene: TRBJ1-1; clone size: -; D gene: -; CDR3 length: 14; CDR3 protein: CASSFTHSDTEAFF; CDR3 DNA: TGTGCCAGCAGCTTCACCCACAGCGACACTGAAGCTTTCTTT
V gene: TRBV5-1; J gene: TRBJ1-2; clone size: -; D gene: -; CDR3 length: 15; CDR3 protein: CASSLGPALTNGYTF; CDR3 DNA: TGCGCCAGCAGCTTGGGACCCGCCTTAACTAATGGCTACACCTTC
V gene: TRBV19; J gene: TRBJ2-7; clone size: -; D gene: -; CDR3 length: 14; CDR3 protein: CASSITTVSYEQYF; CDR3 DNA: TGTGCCAGTAGTATCACGACAGTCTCCTACGAGCAGTACTTC
V gene: TRBV19; J gene: TRBJ2-7; clone size: -; D gene: -; CDR3 length: 14; CDR3 protein: CASSSEYSSYEQYF; CDR3 DNA: TGTGCCAGTAGCTCCGAATACAGCTCCTACGAGCAGTACTTC
V gene: TRBV6-6; J gene: TRBJ1-2; clone size: -; D gene: TRBD1; CDR3 length: 15; CDR3 protein: CASSYSGTGGNGYTF; CDR3 DNA: TGTGCCAGCAGTTACTCCGGGACAGGGGGCAATGGCTACACCTTC
V gene: TRBV7-2; J gene: TRBJ1-2; clone size: -; D gene: -; CDR3 length: 15; CDR3 protein: CASSLEQGGNYGYTF; CDR3 DNA: TGTGCCAGCAGCTTAGAACAGGGCGGGAACTATGGCTACACCTTC
V gene: TRBV6-5; J gene: TRBJ1-1; clone size: -; D gene: -; CDR3 length: 14; CDR3 protein: CASSYSSDLTEAFF; CDR3 DNA: TGTGCCAGCAGTTACTCCTCGGACCTCACTGAAGCTTTCTTT
V gene: TRBV27; J gene: TRBJ1-4; clone size: few; D gene: -; CDR3 length: 15; CDR3 protein: CASSLSVEGGEKLFF; CDR3 DNA: TGTGCCAGCAGTTTATCGGTCGAGGGTGGTGAAAAACTGTTTTTT
V gene: TRBV7-2; J gene: TRBJ1-2; clone size: -; D gene: TRBD1; CDR3 length: 15; CDR3 protein: CASSLTGTGGGGYTF; CDR3 DNA: TGTGCCAGCAGCTTAACCGGGACAGGGGGCGGCGGCTACACCTTC
V gene: TRBV5-5; J gene: TRBJ1-2; clone size: -; D gene: -; CDR3 length: 14; CDR3 protein: CASSFRWDTNGYTF; CDR3 DNA: TGTGCCAGCAGCTTCCGTTGGGACACAAATGGCTACACCTTC
V gene: TRBV6-6; J gene: TRBJ2-7; clone size: -; D gene: -; CDR3 length: 13; CDR3 protein: CASSYGGSYEQYF; CDR3 DNA: TGTGCCAGCAGTTACGGCGGATCCTACGAGCAGTACTTC
V gene: TRBV30; J gene: TRBJ2-1; clone size: -; D gene: TRBD1; CDR3 length: 15; CDR3 protein: CAWSVGGPGYNEQFF; CDR3 DNA: TGTGCCTGGAGTGTAGGGGGCCCGGGTTACAATGAGCAGTTCTTC
V gene: TRBV6-1; J gene: TRBJ2-7; clone size: -; D gene: -; CDR3 length: 13; CDR3 protein: CASSPVERYEQYF; CDR3 DNA: TGTGCCAGCAGCCCGGTCGAAAGGTACGAGCAGTACTTC
V gene: TRBV6-1; J gene: TRBJ1-1; clone size: -; D gene: -; CDR3 length: 13; CDR3 protein: CASRTIKNTEAFF; CDR3 DNA: TGTGCCAGCAGGACAATCAAGAACACTGAAGCTTTCTTT
V gene: TRBV5-4; J gene: TRBJ1-6; clone size: -; D gene: -; CDR3 length: 16; CDR3 protein: CASSLGPSIENSPLHF; CDR3 DNA: TGTGCCAGCAGCTTGGGCCCCAGTATTGAGAATTCACCCCTCCACTTT
V gene: TRBV5-6; J gene: TRBJ2-7; clone size: -; D gene: -; CDR3 length: 13; CDR3 protein: CASSRPGAREQYF; CDR3 DNA: TGTGCCAGCAGCCGGCCAGGGGCGAGAGAGCAGTACTTC
V gene: TRBV11-2; J gene: TRBJ2-1; clone size: -; D gene: -; CDR3 length: 12; CDR3 protein: CASSLTEEEQFF; CDR3 DNA: TGTGCCAGCAGCTTAACTGAGGAGGAGCAGTTCTTC
V gene: TRBV19; J gene: TRBJ2-1; clone size: -; D gene: TRBD2; CDR3 length: 14; CDR3 protein: CASRRLAGSNEQFF; CDR3 DNA: TGTGCCAGTAGACGCCTAGCGGGTAGCAATGAGCAGTTCTTC
V gene: TRBV25-1; J gene: TRBJ1-6; clone size: -; D gene: -; CDR3 length: 16; CDR3 protein: CASSELRLGRASPLHF; CDR3 DNA: TGTGCCAGCAGTGAATTGAGGCTGGGCAGGGCTTCACCCCTCCACTTT
V gene: TRBV6-1; J gene: TRBJ2-7; clone size: -; D gene: -; CDR3 length: 13; CDR3 protein: CASQWGESYEQYF; CDR3 DNA: TGTGCCAGCCAATGGGGAGAGTCCTACGAGCAGTACTTC
V gene: TRBV6-1; J gene: TRBJ1-4; clone size: -; D gene: -; CDR3 length: 12; CDR3 protein: CASKPADEKLFF; CDR3 DNA: TGTGCCAGCAAGCCCGCGGATGAAAAACTGTTTTTT
V gene: TRBV18; J gene: TRBJ1-6; clone size: once; D gene: -; CDR3 length: 14; CDR3 protein: CASAEGGKDSPLHF; CDR3 DNA: TGTGCCAGCGCAGAGGGGGGCAAGGATTCACCCCTCCACTTT
V gene: TRBV6-5; J gene: TRBJ1-1; clone size: -; D gene: -; CDR3 length: 14; CDR3 protein: CASSYRVDATEAFF; CDR3 DNA: TGTGCCAGCAGTTACAGAGTGGATGCGACTGAAGCTTTCTTT
V gene: TRBV4-1; J gene: TRBJ1-5; clone size: -; D gene: TRBD1; CDR3 length: 19; CDR3 protein: CASSPAGTGFSLGYRPQHF; CDR3 DNA: TGCGCCAGCAGCCCTGCCGGGACAGGCTTTTCTCTGGGCTATCGGCCCCAGCATTTT
V gene: TRBV25-1; J gene: TRBJ1-1; clone size: -; D gene: -; CDR3 length: 13; CDR3 protein: CASSEVANTEAFF; CDR3 DNA: TGTGCCAGCAGTGAGGTGGCGAACACTGAAGCTTTCTTT
V gene: TRBV28; J gene: TRBJ1-2; clone size: -; D gene: -; CDR3 length: 11; CDR3 protein: CASEVAGDHTF; CDR3 DNA: TGTGCCAGCGAAGTTGCGGGGGACCACACCTTC
V gene: TRBV14; J gene: TRBJ2-6; clone size: -; D gene: TRBD1; CDR3 length: 19; CDR3 protein: CASSQGRDRGRPGANVLTF; CDR3 DNA: TGTGCCAGCAGCCAAGGCCGGGACAGGGGGCGCCCTGGGGCCAACGTCCTGACTTTC